The present T cell receptor (beta chain) was sequenced within a study of shared clonotypes between healthy human individuals. Study at large: Donors were a couple of women and a few men aged 18 to 49. Plates per donor: three CD4 naive, three CD4 memory, two CD8 naive, one CD8 memory.

Using immunoSEQ multiplex PCR, the repertoire was profiled, and TCRdb retains in-frame clones only, with some absent. The sample lists about 2.4 million clones; over 85% were seen once. Trimming took off 4 bases at V and 3 bases at J, with 16 bases between the two ends. CDR1 SGHDT and CDR2 YYEEEE come from the germline V gene. The CDR3 sequence is 15 residues long. The specimen was naive CD4+ T cells from PBMCs. Subset indicated: CD45RA+ positively selected. The clonotype comes from a man aged 18 to 30 in good health. Some clones in this sample may be carry-over from other donors' samples. The chain couples TRBV5-6 to TRBJ2-5; D not resolved. CDR3 bases: TGTGCCAGCAGCCTAGTGGGGAAAACCAAAGAGACCCAGTACTTC. Translating it yields CASSLVGKTKETQYF.